One sample yielded the 5 T cell receptor beta chains listed below, sequenced in a study of human T cells and chemical hapten exposure. The time point is: patch test 1, 2 weeks after DPC sensitization. Treatment meaning: therapeutic diphenylcyclopropenone sensitization with weekly scalp DPC. One entry per CDR3 protein results from TCRdb running MiXCR on the RACE reads. Of approximately 90,000 distinct CDR3 sequences detected, roughly 12% appear once; the ten largest clones hold approximately 2.1%. The material sequenced was whole blood, taken in connection with sensitization to the hapten diphenylcyclopropenone (DPC). These receptors were obtained from a woman aged 40 to 50 with alopecia areata. Some clones in this sample may be carry-over from other donors' samples.

V usage is TRBV6-2 or TRBV6-3 and J usage is TRBJ2-4, with TRBD2 matching 8 bases. The junction had 12 bases not matched to a gene; V was cut back by 6 bases and J by 8 bases. This CDR3 has 15 amino acids. The V gene's germline CDR1 is MNHEY and CDR2 SVGEGT. As DNA, the CDR3 is TGTGCCAGCAGAACTAGCGGAACTCAGGGGTACATTCAGTACTTC. Its translation: CASRTSGTQGYIQYF.

A few counts support this clonotype. J is TRBJ2-5 and V is TRBV4-3; D uncertain. V was clipped by 4 bases and J by 1 base, with 7 bases between them. Germline V gives CDR1 LGHNA, CDR2 YSLEER. The CDR3 spans 13 residues. The CDR3: CASSLALQETQYF. The CDR3 DNA is TGCGCCAGCAGCCTGGCGCTCCAAGAGACCCAGTACTTC.

In this sample, this clonotype turned up a few times. The rearrangement joins TRBV20-1 to TRBJ1-5; 9 bases are shared with TRBD1. CDR1 is DFQATT and CDR2 is SNEGSKA in the germline V gene (reference sequence). The CDR3 contains 13 residues. Trimming cost V 3 bases and J 9 bases; bases outside gene matches: 6. The CDR3 nucleotides are TGCAGTGCTAGGGGGGACAGGGCATGGCCCCAGCATTTT. Translating gives CSARGDRAWPQHF.

CDR3 nucleotide sequence: TGTGCCAGCAGCTTAGTCGGGGGAGCCATTACCGGGGAGCTGTTTTTT. This translates into CASSLVGGAITGELFF. The V and J genes are TRBV7-8 and TRBJ2-2, with D possibly being TRBD2 (6 bases). The CDR3 totals 16 residues. The ends were cut back, 1 base at V and 5 bases at J, with 14 bases in the middle. Germline CDR1 and CDR2: SGHVS and FQNEAQ.

V gene TRBV21-1 combines with J gene TRBJ2-7. TRBV21-1 is listed as a pseudogene. The CDR3 runs 15 residues. The CDR3 sequence: CASSKEGSPNYEQYF. The CDR3, as DNA: TGTGCCAGCAGCAAAGAAGGGTCACCTAACTACGAGCAGTACTTC.